The 24 T cell receptor beta chains presented below share a single source sample, sequenced in a study of response to subunit inactivated influenza vaccine. TCRdb fed the RT-PCR reads into MiXCR, producing one record per CDR3 protein. Here the sample spans around 580,000 distinct CDR3 sequences, less than 15% being singletons. Here the sequenced sample was PBMCs from blood, taken roughly 13 days after vaccination. These receptors were obtained from a middle-aged man who received an inactivated influenza vaccine.

The chain has TRBV7-2 and TRBJ2-7; D possibly corresponds to TRBD2 (6 bases). The CDR3 contains 15 residues. The germline V and J ends were trimmed by 5 bases and 3 bases, with 17 bases remaining between them. Germline CDR1 reads SGHTA; CDR2 reads FQGNSA. This CDR3 is CASSLMSSDFYEQYF. The CDR3 DNA sequence: TGTGCCAGCAGCCTAATGTCTAGCGATTTCTACGAGCAGTACTTC.

CDR3 region: CASSLVPSLNTEAFF. In nucleotides, the CDR3 is TGCGCCAGCAGCTTGGTTCCCAGTTTGAACACTGAAGCTTTCTTT. The gene calls are TRBV5-1 and TRBJ1-1; D not resolved. Germline V lookup: CDR1 SGHRS, CDR2 YFSETQ. Trimming removed 0 bases at V and 0 bases at J, with 9 bases between. This CDR3 has 15 amino acids.

This rearrangement joins TRBV5-1 to TRBJ2-3; D is unresolved. CDR1 is SGHRS and CDR2 is YFSETQ in the germline V gene. The V end was cut by 0 bases, the J end by 0 bases, with 8 bases between. The CDR3 totals 15 residues. CDR3 amino acids: CASSLDGFSTDTQYF. DNA for the CDR3: TGCGCCAGCAGCTTGGATGGCTTTAGCACAGATACGCAGTATTTT. Variable domain in full (rest from reference TRBV5-1 and TRBJ2-3): KAGVTQTPRYLIKTRGQQVTLSCSPISGHRSVSWYQQTPGQGLQFLFEYFSETQRNKGNFPGRFSGRQFSNSRSEMNVSTLELGDSALYLCASSLDGFSTDTQYFGPGTRLTVL.

The V call is TRBV7-2, the J call TRBJ1-2; D is uncertain. The CDR3 totals 14 residues. Germline V gene sequence: CDR1 SGHTA, CDR2 FQGNSA. Trimming shortened V by 6 bases and J by 4 bases, and 15 bases separated the two germline ends. The CDR3 loop is CASRNPNLRYGYTF. The CDR3, as DNA: TGTGCCAGCAGAAACCCGAACCTCCGCTATGGCTACACCTTC.

This clonotype was picked up a small number of times. The rearrangement joins TRBV3-1 to TRBJ2-2; D is uncertain. Germline CDR1 and CDR2: LGHDT and YNNKEL (reference sequence). V was trimmed by 3 bases and J by 6 bases, leaving 2 bases between them. The CDR3 loop spans 11 amino acids. In nucleotides, the CDR3 is TGTGCCAGCAGCCAGTCCGGGGAGCTGTTTTTT. It translates to CASSQSGELFF. Drawing the rest from reference TRBV3-1 and TRBJ2-2, the complete variable domain is DTAVSQTPKYLVTQMGNDKSIKCEQNLGHDTMYWYKQDSKKFLKIMFSYNNKELIINETVPNRFSPKSPDKAHLNLHINSLELGDSAVYFCASSQSGELFFGEGSRLTVL.

The chain carries TRBV12-3 or TRBV12-4 and TRBJ2-1; either TRBD1 or TRBD2 may fit D (5 bases each). The CDR3 is 15 amino acids. The ends were cut back, 5 bases at V and 8 bases at J, with 19 bases in the middle. CDR3 protein: CASSPRDPGLDEQFF. CDR3 DNA sequence: TGTGCCAGCAGTCCTAGGGACCCAGGGTTGGATGAGCAGTTCTTC.

This clonotype was counted ten times or more. The rearrangement joins TRBV6-5 to TRBJ2-7, with TRBD2 identical over 8 bases. Germline values: CDR1 MNHEY, CDR2 SVGAGI. After removal of 1 base from V and 0 bases from J, the junction contained 2 bases not matched to a gene. The CDR3 extends over 15 amino acids. The CDR3 spells CASSYLREASYEQYF. DNA of the CDR3: TGTGCCAGCAGTTACTTGCGGGAGGCCTCCTACGAGCAGTACTTC.

The V and J genes are TRBV30 and TRBJ2-7, with 11 bases matching TRBD1. Germline V CDR1 and CDR2: GTSNPN, SVGIG (reference sequence). J lost 4 bases, V lost 6 bases, and 8 bases had no gene match. CDR3 length: 14 amino acids. DNA for the CDR3: TGTGCCTGTAATAAGGACAGGGGGCGGTACGAGCAGTACTTC. Translation gives CACNKDRGRYEQYF.

Details on this clonotype: A much larger clone sits a single nucleotide away, making a read error possible. The chain couples TRBV10-3 to TRBJ2-3, with D perhaps TRBD1 or TRBD2 (5 bases each). The CDR3 consists of 15 residues. CDR1 is ENHRY, CDR2 SYGVKD, per germline. The CDR3, as DNA: TGTGCCATCAGTGAGTCGGGGGTGGGCACAGATACGCAGTCTTTT. Its translation is CAISESGVGTDTQSF.

This clonotype appeared a few times. The rearrangement joins TRBV27 to TRBJ1-1; tentative D call: TRBD1 (6 bases). CDR1 and CDR2 from the germline V gene are MNHEY and SMNVEV (reference sequence). V lost 0 bases and J lost 5, with 13 bases in between. The CDR3 contains 15 residues. CDR3 sequence reads: CASSLSQGLGTEAFF. The CDR3, as DNA: TGTGCCAGCAGTTTATCCCAGGGGCTAGGGACTGAAGCTTTCTTT.

With respect to this clonotype: The junction shows a germline mismatch at one end, possibly a read error. As DNA, the CDR3 is TGTGCCAGCAGAAGCAGCGCGAGCTCCTGCAATGAGCAGTTCTTC. Protein: CASRSSASSCNEQFF. The rearrangement joins TRBV3-1 to TRBJ2-1; no definite D call. The germline CDR1 and CDR2 sequences are LGHDT and YNNKEL (reference sequence). This CDR3 spans 15 amino acids.

The chain has TRBV7-8 and TRBJ1-4; no definite D call. Germline CDR1 is SGHVS and CDR2 is FQNEAQ. V lost 1 base and J 12 bases, leaving 6 bases between the germline ends. The CDR3 sequence is 11 residues long. The CDR3 nucleotides are TGTGCCAGCAGCTTAGTTGGTCAACTGTTTTTT. Translation: CASSLVGQLFF.

This clonotype was seen a few times. The chain joins TRBV4-3 to TRBJ1-4; no clear D gene. CDR1 LGHNA and CDR2 YSLEER come from the germline V gene. This CDR3 contains 17 residues. V was shortened by 0 bases and J by 2 bases, with 13 bases between the two germline ends. The CDR3 DNA follows: TGCGCCAGCAGCCAAGATGGAGTAACAGCTACTAATGAAAAACTGTTTTTT. Translated, it gives CASSQDGVTATNEKLFF.

This clonotype turned up a few times. This chain connects TRBV7-6 to TRBJ2-1, with D uncertain. The CDR3 loop spans 15 amino acids. The germline V gene has CDR1 SGHVS and CDR2 FNYEAQ. Trimming cost V 7 bases and J 5 bases, with 18 bases left between them. The CDR3 region has the DNA TGTGCCAGCACCAGAAATACCGGACGGAACAATGAGCAGTTCTTC. Translated: CASTRNTGRNNEQFF.

The gene calls are TRBV29-1 and TRBJ2-2, with 14 bases fitting TRBD2. The CDR3 loop spans 16 amino acids. CDR1 and CDR2 from the germline V gene are SQVTM and ANQGSEA. The V segment lost 7 bases and the J segment 4 bases; nucleotides outside the gene matches: 8. Here the CDR3 reads CSAGLAGGRSTGELFF. As DNA, the CDR3 is TGCAGCGCTGGACTAGCGGGAGGTCGGAGCACCGGGGAGCTGTTTTTT.

In its sample, this clonotype was seen a few times. The V call is TRBV7-2, the J call TRBJ1-5; TRBD1 is a possible D gene (6 bases). Germline V gene data show CDR1 as SGHTA and CDR2 as FQGNSA. The CDR3 sequence is 16 residues long. V lost 1 base, J lost 0 bases, and 10 bases lay in between. The CDR3 protein is CASSLEGGYSNQPQHF. The CDR3 DNA follows: TGTGCCAGCAGCTTAGAGGGGGGGTATAGCAATCAGCCCCAGCATTTT.

The chain is built from TRBV20-1 and TRBJ2-4, with 7 bases that match TRBD1. Unmatched junction bases numbered 6, after V lost 4 bases and J lost 6 bases. Germline CDR1 reads DFQATT; CDR2 reads SNEGSKA (reference sequence). This CDR3 has 13 residues. CDR3 sequence (DNA): TGCAGTGCTACTCGACAGGGTGGAAACATTCAGTACTTC. Its protein is CSATRQGGNIQYF.

This clonotype was detected only a few times. The chain employs TRBV14 and TRBJ2-2; 9 bases map to TRBD2. Germline lookup yields CDR1 SGHDN and CDR2 FVKESK. This CDR3 is 16 amino acids long. Trimming took 6 bases from V and 0 from J; bases not matched to a gene: 5. CDR3 bases: TGTGCCAGCAGTCGGGTAGCGGGAGCGAACACCGGGGAGCTGTTTTTT. Its protein is CASSRVAGANTGELFF.

This chain joins TRBV14 and TRBJ2-5; 7 nucleotides line up with TRBD1. Trimming cost V 0 bases and J 2 bases; bases outside gene matches: 9. The CDR3 is 17 residues long. Germline assignment: CDR1 SGHDN and CDR2 FVKESK. CDR3 residues: CASSQDTRGWLQETQYF. The CDR3 region has the DNA TGTGCCAGCAGCCAAGATACCAGGGGGTGGCTACAAGAGACCCAGTACTTC.

The chain carries TRBV29-1 and TRBJ2-3; D unclear. The CDR3 has 12 amino acids. V was shortened by 0 bases and J by 4 bases, with 5 bases between the two germline ends. Germline CDR1 SQVTM, CDR2 ANQGSEA. CDR3 residues: CSVEDLPDTQYF. CDR3 DNA: TGCAGCGTTGAAGATTTACCAGATACGCAGTATTTT.

As concerns this clonotype: The germline gene is not matched at one end of the junction; a read error may be the cause. This chain connects TRBV5-1 to TRBJ2-1; TRBD1 aligns across 10 bases. This CDR3 has 16 residues. Per the germline V gene, CDR1 is SGHRS and CDR2 is YFSETQ. This CDR3 is CASSLLSRDRGNEQLF. CDR3 coding DNA: TGCGCCAGCAGTTTACTCTCCCGGGACAGGGGTAATGAGCAGCTCTTC.

This clonotype was counted a few times. V usage is TRBV3-1 and J usage is TRBJ2-5, with 10 positions matching TRBD2. Germline V gene lookup returns CDR1 LGHDT and CDR2 YNNKEL (reference sequence). J gave up 4 bases and V 2 bases, and 16 bases lay outside the gene matches. The CDR3 sequence is 19 residues long. CDR3 nucleotide sequence: TGTGCCAGCAGCCAAAGGTTGTCAGCCATAGCGGGAGGTCCAGAGACCCAGTACTTC. As protein: CASSQRLSAIAGGPETQYF.

This clonotype was counted between two and nine times. This chain uses TRBV7-2 with TRBJ2-1; no firm D call. CDR1 is SGHTA, CDR2 FQGNSA, per germline. Trimming stripped 1 base from V and 0 bases from J, with 10 bases between. The CDR3 length is 16 residues. The DNA for the CDR3 is TGTGCCAGCAGCTTAGGGCTAGTGAGCTCCTACAATGAGCAGTTCTTC. Its translation is CASSLGLVSSYNEQFF. Full variable domain (remainder filled in from reference TRBV7-2 and TRBJ2-1): GAGVSQSPSNKVTEKGKDVELRCDPISGHTALYWYRQSLGQGLEFLIYFQGNSAPDKSGLPSDRFSAERTGGSVSTLTIQRTQQEDSAVYLCASSLGLVSSYNEQFFGPGTRLTVL.

V usage is TRBV4-3 and J usage is TRBJ2-7; 8 nucleotides match TRBD1. Losses at the gene ends were 0 bases for V and 5 bases for J; bases not matched to a gene: 9. The CDR3 has 16 residues. CDR1 LGHNA and CDR2 YSLEER come from the germline V gene. The CDR3 reads CASSQDLAGGTHEQYF. The CDR3 DNA is TGCGCCAGCAGCCAAGATCTGGCAGGGGGCACCCACGAGCAGTACTTC.